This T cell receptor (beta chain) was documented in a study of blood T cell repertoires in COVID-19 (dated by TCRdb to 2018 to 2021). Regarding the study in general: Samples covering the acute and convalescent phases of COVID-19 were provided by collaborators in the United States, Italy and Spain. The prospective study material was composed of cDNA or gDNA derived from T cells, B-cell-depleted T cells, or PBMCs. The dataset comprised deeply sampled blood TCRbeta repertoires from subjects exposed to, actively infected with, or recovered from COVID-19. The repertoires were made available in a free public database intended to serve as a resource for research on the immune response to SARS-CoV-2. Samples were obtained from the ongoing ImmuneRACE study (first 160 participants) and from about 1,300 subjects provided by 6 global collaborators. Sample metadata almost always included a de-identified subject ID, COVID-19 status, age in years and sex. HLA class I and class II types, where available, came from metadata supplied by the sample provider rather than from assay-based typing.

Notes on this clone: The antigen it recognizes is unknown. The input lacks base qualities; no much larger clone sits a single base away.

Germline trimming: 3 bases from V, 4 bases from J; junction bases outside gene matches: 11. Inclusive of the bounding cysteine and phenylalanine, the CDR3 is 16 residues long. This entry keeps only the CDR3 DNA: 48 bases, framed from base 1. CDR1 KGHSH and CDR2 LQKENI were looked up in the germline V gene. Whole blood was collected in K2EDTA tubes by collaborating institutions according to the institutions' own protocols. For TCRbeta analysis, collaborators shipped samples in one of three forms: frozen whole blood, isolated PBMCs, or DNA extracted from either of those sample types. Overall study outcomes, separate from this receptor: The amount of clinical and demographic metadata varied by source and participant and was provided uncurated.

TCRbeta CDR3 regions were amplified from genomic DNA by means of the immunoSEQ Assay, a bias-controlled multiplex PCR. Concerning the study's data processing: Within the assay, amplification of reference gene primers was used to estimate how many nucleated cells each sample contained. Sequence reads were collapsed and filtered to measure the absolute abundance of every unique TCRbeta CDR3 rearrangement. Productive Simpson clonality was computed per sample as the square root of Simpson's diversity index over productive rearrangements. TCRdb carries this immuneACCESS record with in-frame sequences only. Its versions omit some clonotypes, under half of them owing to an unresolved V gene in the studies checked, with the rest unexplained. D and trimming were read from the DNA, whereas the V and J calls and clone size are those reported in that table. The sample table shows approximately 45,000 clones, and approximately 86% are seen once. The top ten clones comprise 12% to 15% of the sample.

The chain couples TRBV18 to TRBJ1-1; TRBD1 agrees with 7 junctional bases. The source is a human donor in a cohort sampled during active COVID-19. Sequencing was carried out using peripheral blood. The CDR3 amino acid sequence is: CASSPLTGTGGTEAFF. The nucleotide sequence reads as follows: TGTGCCAGCTCACCTTTGACAGGGACCGGGGGCACTGAAGCTTTCTTT.